This T cell receptor beta chain was obtained from a study of blood T cell repertoires in COVID-19. In the original analysis: Reference gene primer amplification yielded estimated nucleated cell counts. Method: immunoSEQ multiplex PCR; TCRdb's copy keeps in-frame clones and lacks some. The V and J calls and clone size were taken over from that table, and D and trimming were inferred from the DNA. Among about 270,000 clones listed, less than 95% were seen once. This clone occurred a few times. Cohorts were assigned according to the clinical history that participants reported. Sequenced sample: PBMCs or T cells enriched from blood (not recorded which). The TCR sequence derives from a man in his forties who had been exposed to COVID-19.

The CDR3 nucleotides are TGTGCCATCAGGACCTCTGCGGGACAGGGCACCGGGGAGCTGTTTTTT. This codes for CAIRTSAGQGTGELFF. The V call is TRBV10-3, the J call TRBJ2-2, with 9 bases matching TRBD1. Germline CDR1 reads ENHRY; CDR2 reads SYGVKD. CDR3 length equals 16 residues. V dropped 6 bases and J dropped 4; count of bases not matched to a gene: 9.